This TCR beta chain came from a study of T cells in localized non-small cell lung cancer. The table lists this clone with a few counts. Antigen: not known. Here immunoSEQ multiplex PCR was the method, and the copy in TCRdb shows in-frame clones only, minus some. This sample has around 3,000 clones, with 33% found just once. Findings and caveats of the study: Median roughly 57 top-100 tumor clones were shared with paired adjacent lung. Tumor showed lower T cell clonality than uninvolved adjacent lung, where it was highest.

The clonotype originates from a male donor aged 60 or over with stage I squamous cell lung carcinoma. Specimen: normal lung tissue next to the tumor, collected before any cancer treatment.

CDR3 coding DNA: TGTGCCAGCAGCCCAACGAGGGGTGGCACAGATACGCAGTATTTT. It is translated as CASSPTRGGTDTQYF. The J gene is TRBJ2-3, the V gene TRBV11-3; the D call may be TRBD1 or TRBD2 (5 bases each). The CDR3 totals 15 residues. Between the trimmed V and J ends, which lost 5 bases and 1 base, there was a span of 13 bases. Germline assignment: CDR1 SGHNT and CDR2 YENEEA.